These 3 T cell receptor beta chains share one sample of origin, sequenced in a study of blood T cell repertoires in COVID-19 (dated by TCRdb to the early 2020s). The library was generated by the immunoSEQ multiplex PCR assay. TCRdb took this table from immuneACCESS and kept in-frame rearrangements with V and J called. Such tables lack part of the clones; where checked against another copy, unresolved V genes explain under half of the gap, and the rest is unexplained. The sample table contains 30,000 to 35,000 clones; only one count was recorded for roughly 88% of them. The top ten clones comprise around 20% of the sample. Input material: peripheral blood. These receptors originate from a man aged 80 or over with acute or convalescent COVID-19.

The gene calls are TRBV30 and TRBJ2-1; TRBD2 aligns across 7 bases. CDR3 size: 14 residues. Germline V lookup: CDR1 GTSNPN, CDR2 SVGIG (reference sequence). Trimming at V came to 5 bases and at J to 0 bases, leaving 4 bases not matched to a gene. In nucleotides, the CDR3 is TGTGCCTGGGGGAGGGATAGCTCCTACAATGAGCAGTTCTTC. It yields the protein CAWGRDSSYNEQFF.

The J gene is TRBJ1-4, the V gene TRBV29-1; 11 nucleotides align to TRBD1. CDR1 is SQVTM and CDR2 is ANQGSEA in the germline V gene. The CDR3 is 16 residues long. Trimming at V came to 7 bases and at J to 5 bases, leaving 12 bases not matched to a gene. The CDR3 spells CSATLGQGAGNEKLFF. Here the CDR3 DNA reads TGCAGCGCAACACTTGGACAGGGGGCTGGGAATGAAAAACTGTTTTTT.

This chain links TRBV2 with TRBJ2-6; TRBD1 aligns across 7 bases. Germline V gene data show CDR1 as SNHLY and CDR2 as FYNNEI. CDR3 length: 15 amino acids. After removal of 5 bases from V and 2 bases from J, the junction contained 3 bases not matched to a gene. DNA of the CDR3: TGTGCCAGCAGTCTCCAGGGGGCTGGGGCCAACGTCCTGACTTTC. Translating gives CASSLQGAGANVLTF. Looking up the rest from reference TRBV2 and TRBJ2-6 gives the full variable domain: EPEVTQTPSHQVTQMGQEVILRCVPISNHLYFYWYRQILGQKVEFLVSFYNNEISEKSEIFDDQFSVERPDGSNFTLKIRSTKLEDSAMYFCASSLQGAGANVLTFGAGSRLTVL.